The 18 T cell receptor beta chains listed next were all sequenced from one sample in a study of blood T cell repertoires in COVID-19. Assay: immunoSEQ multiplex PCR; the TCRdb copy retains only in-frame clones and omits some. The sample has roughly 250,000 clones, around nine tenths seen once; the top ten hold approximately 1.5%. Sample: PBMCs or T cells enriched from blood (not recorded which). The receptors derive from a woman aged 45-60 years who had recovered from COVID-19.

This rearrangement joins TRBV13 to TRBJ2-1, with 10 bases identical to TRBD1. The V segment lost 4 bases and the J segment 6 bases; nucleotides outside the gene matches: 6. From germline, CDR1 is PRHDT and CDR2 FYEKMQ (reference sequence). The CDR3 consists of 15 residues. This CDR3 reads CASSSWTGGTNEQFF. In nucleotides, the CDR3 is TGTGCCAGCAGCTCGTGGACAGGGGGGACCAATGAGCAGTTCTTC.

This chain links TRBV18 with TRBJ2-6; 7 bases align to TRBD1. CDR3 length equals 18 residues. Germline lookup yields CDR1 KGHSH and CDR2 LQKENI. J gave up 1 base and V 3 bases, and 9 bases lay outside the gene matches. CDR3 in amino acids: CASSPLPGQSSGANVLTF. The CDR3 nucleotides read TGTGCCAGCTCACCGCTGCCGGGACAGAGTTCTGGGGCCAACGTCCTGACTTTC.

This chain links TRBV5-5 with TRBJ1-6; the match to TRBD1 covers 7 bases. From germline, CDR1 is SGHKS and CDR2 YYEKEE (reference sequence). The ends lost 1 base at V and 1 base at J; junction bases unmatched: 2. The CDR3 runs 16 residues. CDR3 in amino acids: CASSLRGQSYNSPLHF. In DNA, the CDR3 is TGTGCCAGCAGCTTGAGGGGGCAGTCCTATAATTCACCCCTCCACTTT. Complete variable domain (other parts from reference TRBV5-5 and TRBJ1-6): DAGVTQSPTHLIKTRGQQVTLRCSPISGHKSVSWYQQVLGQGPQFIFQYYEKEERGRGNFPDRFSARQFPNYSSELNVNALLLGDSALYLCASSLRGQSYNSPLHFGNGTRLTVT.

This CDR3 reads CASSRTRDTEAFF. The CDR3, as DNA: TGTGCCAGCAGCAGGACGCGGGACACTGAAGCTTTCTTT. The V and J genes are TRBV11-2 and TRBJ1-1; D is uncertain. Germline V gene sequence: CDR1 SGHAT, CDR2 FQNNGV. V lost 5 bases and J 3 bases, leaving 10 bases between the germline ends. The CDR3 runs to 13 residues.

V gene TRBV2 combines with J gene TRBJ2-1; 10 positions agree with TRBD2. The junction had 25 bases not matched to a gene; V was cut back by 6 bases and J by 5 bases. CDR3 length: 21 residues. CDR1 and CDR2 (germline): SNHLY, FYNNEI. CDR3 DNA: TGTGCCAGCAGAGATCCTCCGCGTGAAGAAGGTGGTGGACTAGCGGACAATGAGCAGTTCTTC. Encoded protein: CASRDPPREEGGGLADNEQFF. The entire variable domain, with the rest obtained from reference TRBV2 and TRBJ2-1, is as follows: EPEVTQTPSHQVTQMGQEVILRCVPISNHLYFYWYRQILGQKVEFLVSFYNNEISEKSEIFDDQFSVERPDGSNFTLKIRSTKLEDSAMYFCASRDPPREEGGGLADNEQFFGPGTRLTVL.

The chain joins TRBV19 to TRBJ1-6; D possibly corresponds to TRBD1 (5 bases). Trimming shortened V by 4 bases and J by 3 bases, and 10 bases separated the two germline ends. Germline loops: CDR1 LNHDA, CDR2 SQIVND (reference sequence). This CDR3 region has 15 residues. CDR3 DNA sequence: TGTGCCAGTAGTACCGACAGAAACTATAATTCACCCCTCCACTTT. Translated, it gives CASSTDRNYNSPLHF.

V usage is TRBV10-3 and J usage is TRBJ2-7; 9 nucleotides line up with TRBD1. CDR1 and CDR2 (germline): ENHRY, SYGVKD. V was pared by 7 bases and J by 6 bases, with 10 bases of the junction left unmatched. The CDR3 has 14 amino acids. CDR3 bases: TGTGCCATCAACCCACAGGGGGCGGATGGCGAGCAGTACTTC. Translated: CAINPQGADGEQYF.

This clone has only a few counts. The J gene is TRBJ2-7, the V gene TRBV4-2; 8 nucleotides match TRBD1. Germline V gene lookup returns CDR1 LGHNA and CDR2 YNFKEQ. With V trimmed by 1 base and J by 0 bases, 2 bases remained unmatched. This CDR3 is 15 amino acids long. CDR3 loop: CASSQVQGASYEQYF. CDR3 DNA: TGTGCCAGCAGCCAAGTGCAGGGGGCCTCCTACGAGCAGTACTTC.

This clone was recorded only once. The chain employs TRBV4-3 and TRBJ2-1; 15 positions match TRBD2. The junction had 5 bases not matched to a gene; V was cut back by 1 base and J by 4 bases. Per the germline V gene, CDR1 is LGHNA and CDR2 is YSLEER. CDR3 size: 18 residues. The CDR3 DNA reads TGCGCCAGCAGCCAAGGACCGGGACTAGCGGGAGGATACAATGAGCAGTTCTTC. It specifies CASSQGPGLAGGYNEQFF.

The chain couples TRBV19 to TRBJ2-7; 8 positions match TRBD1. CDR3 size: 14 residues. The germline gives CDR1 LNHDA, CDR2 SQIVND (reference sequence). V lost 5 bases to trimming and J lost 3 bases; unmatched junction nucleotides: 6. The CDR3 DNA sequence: TGTGCCAGTAGTCCTGTCGACAGGGGCTACGAGCAGTACTTC. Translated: CASSPVDRGYEQYF.

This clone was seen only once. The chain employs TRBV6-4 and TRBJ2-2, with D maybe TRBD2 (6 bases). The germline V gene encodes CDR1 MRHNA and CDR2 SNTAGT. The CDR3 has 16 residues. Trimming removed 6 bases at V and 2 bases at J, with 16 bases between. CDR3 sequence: CASSMGVADNTGELFF. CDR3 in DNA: TGTGCCAGCAGCATGGGGGTAGCGGACAACACCGGGGAGCTGTTTTTT.

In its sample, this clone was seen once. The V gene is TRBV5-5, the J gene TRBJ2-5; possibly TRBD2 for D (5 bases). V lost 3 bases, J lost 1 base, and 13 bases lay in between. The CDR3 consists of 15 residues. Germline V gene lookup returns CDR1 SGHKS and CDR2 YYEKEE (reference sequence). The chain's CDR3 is CASSSDSYFQETQYF. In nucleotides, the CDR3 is TGTGCCAGCAGCTCGGACTCCTACTTCCAAGAGACCCAGTACTTC.

CDR3 in amino acids: CSVGVEGTSRNEQFF. The CDR3, as DNA: TGCAGCGTCGGGGTGGAGGGGACTAGCAGGAATGAGCAGTTCTTC. The chain is built from TRBV29-1 and TRBJ2-1; 9 bases are shared with TRBD2. The CDR3 loop spans 15 amino acids. V shed 6 bases, J shed 7 bases, and the junction held 13 bases outside the gene matches. In germline, CDR1 is SQVTM, CDR2 ANQGSEA.

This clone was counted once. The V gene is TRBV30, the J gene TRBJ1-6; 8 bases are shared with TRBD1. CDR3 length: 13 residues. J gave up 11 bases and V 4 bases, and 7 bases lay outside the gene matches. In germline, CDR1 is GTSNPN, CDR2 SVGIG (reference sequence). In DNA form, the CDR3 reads TGTGCCTGGAAAGGACAGGGTGGAACACCCCTCCACTTT. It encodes CAWKGQGGTPLHF.

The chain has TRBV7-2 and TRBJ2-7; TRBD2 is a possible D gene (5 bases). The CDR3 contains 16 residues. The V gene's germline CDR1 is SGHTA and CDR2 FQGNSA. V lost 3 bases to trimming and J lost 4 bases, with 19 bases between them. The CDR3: CASSFRGSPSSYEQYF. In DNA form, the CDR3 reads TGTGCCAGCAGCTTTCGTGGGAGCCCCTCATCATACGAGCAGTACTTC.

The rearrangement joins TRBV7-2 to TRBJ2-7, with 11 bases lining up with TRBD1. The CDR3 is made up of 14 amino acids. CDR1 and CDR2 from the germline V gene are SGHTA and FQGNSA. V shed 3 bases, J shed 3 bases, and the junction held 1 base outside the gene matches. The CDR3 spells CASSFGTGGYEQYF. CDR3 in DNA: TGTGCCAGCAGCTTTGGGACAGGGGGCTACGAGCAGTACTTC.

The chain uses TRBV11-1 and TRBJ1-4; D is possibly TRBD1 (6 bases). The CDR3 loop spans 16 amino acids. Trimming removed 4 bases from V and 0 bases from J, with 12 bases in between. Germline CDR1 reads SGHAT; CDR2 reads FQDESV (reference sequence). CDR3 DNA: TGTGCCAGCAGCTCCGACACAGGGTCAACTAATGAAAAACTGTTTTTT. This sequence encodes CASSSDTGSTNEKLFF.

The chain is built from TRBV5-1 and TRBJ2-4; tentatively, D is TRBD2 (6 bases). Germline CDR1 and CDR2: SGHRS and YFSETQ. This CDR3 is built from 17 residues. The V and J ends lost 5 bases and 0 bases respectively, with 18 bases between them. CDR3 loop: CASSQPGLTEAKNIQYF. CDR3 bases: TGCGCCAGCAGTCAGCCGGGACTGACCGAAGCCAAAAACATTCAGTACTTC.